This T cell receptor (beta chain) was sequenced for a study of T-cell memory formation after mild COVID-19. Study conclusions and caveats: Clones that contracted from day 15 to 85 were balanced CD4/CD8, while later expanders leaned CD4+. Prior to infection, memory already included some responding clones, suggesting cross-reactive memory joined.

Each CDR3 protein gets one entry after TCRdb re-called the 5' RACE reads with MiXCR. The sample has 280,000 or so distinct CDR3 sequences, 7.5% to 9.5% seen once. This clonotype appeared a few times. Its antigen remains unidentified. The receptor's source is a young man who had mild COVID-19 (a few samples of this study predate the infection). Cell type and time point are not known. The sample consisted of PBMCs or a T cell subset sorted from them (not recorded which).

This CDR3 is CASSVNGQGGTEAFF. CDR3 in DNA: TGTGCCAGCAGTGTAAATGGGCAGGGAGGGACTGAAGCTTTCTTT. V and J are TRBV6-1 and TRBJ1-1; TRBD1 is a possible D gene (5 bases). Germline assignment: CDR1 MNHNS and CDR2 SASEGT. The V end lost 4 bases, the J end lost 5 bases, and 17 bases lay between the germline ends. The CDR3 runs to 15 residues.